This T cell receptor (beta chain) was identified during a study of vaccination effects on CD4 cells after COVID-19. The protocol was immunoSEQ multiplex PCR, while the TCRdb copy is restricted to in-frame clones and leaves out a portion. Here the sample spans about 74,000 clones, over 60% being singletons. The CDR3 contains 13 residues. Germline V lookup: CDR1 KGHSH, CDR2 LQKENI. V lost 3 bases and J 6 bases, leaving 6 bases between the germline ends. On this clone: Its antigen is not identified.

Culturing for approximately 10 days preceded CD4+ T cell isolation. Prior SARS-CoV-2 infection was absent in the vaccine recipients, as shown by negative nucleocapsid antibodies. The TCR was taken from a human donor who received a COVID-19 vaccine. This chain connects TRBV18 to TRBJ1-6, with a tentative D call TRBD1 (6 bases). Sequencing was performed on CD4+ T cells from PBMCs cultured without peptide, taken before COVID-19 vaccination. CDR3 loop: CASSPDSNSPLHF. The CDR3 DNA is TGTGCCAGCTCACCGGACAGTAATTCACCCCTCCACTTT. The variable domain in full, with the rest retrieved from reference TRBV18 and TRBJ1-6, is NAGVMQNPRHLVRRRGQEARLRCSPMKGHSHVYWYRQLPEEGLKFMVYLQKENIIDESGMPKERFSAEFPKEGPSILRIQQVVRGDSAAYFCASSPDSNSPLHFGNGTRLTVT.